The next 9 T cell receptor beta chains were all read from a single sample in a study of blood T cell repertoires in COVID-19. Produced via immunoSEQ multiplex PCR; TCRdb's table is partial and in-frame only. This table has 110,000 to 150,000 clones, approximately 92% appearing once. The material sequenced was peripheral blood. The origin of the receptors is a woman aged 55-69 years with active COVID-19.

The V and J genes are TRBV7-9 and TRBJ2-7, with 10 bases matching TRBD2. Germline loops: CDR1 SEHNR, CDR2 FQNEAQ (reference sequence). CDR3 length: 15 amino acids. The J segment lost 0 bases and the V segment lost 6 bases, leaving 5 bases of the junction unmatched. CDR3 sequence reads: CASRHPSGSSYEQYF. DNA for the CDR3: TGTGCCAGCAGACATCCTAGCGGGAGCTCCTACGAGCAGTACTTC.

The chain links TRBV6-5 to TRBJ1-1; D perhaps matches TRBD1 (6 bases). The V end lost 3 bases, the J end lost 6 bases, and 17 bases lay between the germline ends. Germline CDR1 is MNHEY and CDR2 is SVGAGI. The CDR3 is 15 amino acids. In nucleotides, the CDR3 is TGTGCCAGCAGTTATGATTATGACAGGTCCTCTGAAGCTTTCTTT. This encodes CASSYDYDRSSEAFF.

This chain connects TRBV28 to TRBJ1-6; 10 nucleotides line up with TRBD1. Germline V lookup: CDR1 MDHEN, CDR2 SYDVKM. Germline trimming cut 5 bases from V and 7 bases from J; bases unmatched to any gene: 8. This CDR3 region has 16 residues. The CDR3 DNA reads as TGTGCCAGCAGTCCCCTGGGGACAGGGGCAAATTCACCCCTCCACTTT. This translates into CASSPLGTGANSPLHF.

The rearrangement links TRBV21-1 to TRBJ2-3; the table assigns TRBD2, which was not confirmed against the DNA. TRBV21-1 corresponds to a pseudogene. The CDR3 loop spans 15 amino acids. The CDR3 coding sequence is TGTGCCAGCATCCCGTTAGCGGGAAAGAGGGATACGCAGTATTTT. Protein product: CASIPLAGKRDTQYF.

This clone has just one count. This chain uses TRBV6-5 with TRBJ1-2; 12 bases fit TRBD1. V lost 7 bases to trimming and J lost 8 bases; unmatched junction nucleotides: 11. This CDR3 is 15 amino acids long. The germline CDR1 and CDR2 sequences are MNHEY and SVGAGI. The DNA for the CDR3 is TGTGCCAGCACACTAGCGGGACAGGGGGCAAAGGGCTACACCTTC. Translated, it gives CASTLAGQGAKGYTF.

In this sample, this clone turned up once. The rearrangement links TRBV12-3 or TRBV12-4 to TRBJ2-5; 8 nucleotides align to TRBD1. The CDR3 covers 13 residues. Trimming at V came to 4 bases and at J to 6 bases, leaving 4 bases not matched to a gene. The CDR3 DNA sequence: TGTGCCAGCAGTTCATCAGGGGGCAAGACCCAGTACTTC. Protein: CASSSSGGKTQYF.

The chain links TRBV9 to TRBJ2-5; 10 bases agree with TRBD2. The germline gives CDR1 SGDLS, CDR2 YYNGEE. The V gene end was trimmed by 4 bases and the J gene end by 5 bases; junction bases not matched to a gene: 8. This CDR3 spans 15 amino acids. This CDR3 reads CASSSTSGTLETQYF. Written as DNA, the CDR3 is TGTGCCAGCAGCTCTACTAGCGGGACCTTGGAGACCCAGTACTTC.

The chain joins TRBV11-3 to TRBJ2-1; perhaps TRBD1 as D (6 bases). V was trimmed by 7 bases and J by 10 bases, leaving 29 bases between them. Germline-derived CDR1 and CDR2 are SGHNT and YENEEA. The CDR3 loop spans 17 amino acids. CDR3 region: CASTPTGRRGGLGEQFF. DNA of the CDR3: TGTGCCAGCACCCCGACAGGCAGGCGCGGTGGCTTGGGAGAGCAGTTCTTC.

This chain uses TRBV20-1 with TRBJ2-1, with 7 positions matching TRBD2. In germline, CDR1 is DFQATT, CDR2 SNEGSKA (reference sequence). V shed 3 bases, J shed 4 bases, and the junction held 3 bases outside the gene matches. The CDR3 runs to 13 residues. The CDR3 loop is CSASAGVYNEQFF. The CDR3 DNA is TGCAGTGCTAGTGCGGGGGTATACAATGAGCAGTTCTTC.